This T cell receptor beta chain is drawn from a study of blood T cell repertoires in COVID-19. On the study more broadly: Acute and convalescent COVID-19 specimens originated in the United States, Italy and Spain. From T cells, B-cell-depleted T cells, or PBMCs came the material, which was cDNA or gDNA.

Looked up from germline, CDR1 is WNHNN and CDR2 is SYGVQD (reference sequence). With 4 bases clipped from V and 0 bases from J, the junction kept 6 bases outside the gene matches. The length of the CDR3 is 18 residues. As originally analysed: Reference gene primer amplification gave estimated nucleated cell counts. The method was immunoSEQ multiplex PCR; TCRdb's version includes in-frame clones alone and lacks a portion of them. The V and J calls and clone size are taken from that table; D and trimming were inferred from the DNA. This table has more than 75,000 clones, over 65% appearing once. Sequencing used peripheral blood. The gene calls are TRBV10-1 and TRBJ2-1, with TRBD2 matching 13 bases. This TCR came from a human donor in a cohort sampled during active COVID-19. CDR3 sequence reads: CASSGGTSGKSSYNEQFF. The CDR3 DNA follows: TGCGCCAGCAGTGGGGGGACTAGCGGGAAAAGCTCCTACAATGAGCAGTTCTTC.